This T cell receptor beta chain emerged from a study of OX40 agonist ivuxolimab in advanced cancers. Study context: Ivuxolimab, an antibody acting as an agonist of OX40 (CD134), was used to treat patients. Overall study results and limits: By week 6 at 0.1 to 3.0 mg/kg, blood CD4+ and CD8+ T cells had expanded clonally. Low normalized T-cell clonal expansion also characterized some of the nonresponders.

CDR1 and CDR2 (germline): SGHVS, FNYEAQ. CDR3 length: 13 amino acids. V was cut by 0 bases and J by 2 bases, with 2 bases left in between. Samples of blood were obtained at baseline, on cycle 4 day 1, and on cycle 7 day 1. This clone occurred a few times. No antigen is known for it. TCRdb's table, derived via immunoSEQ multiplex PCR, lists solely in-frame clones and lacks some. The sample holds approximately 65,000 clones, roughly 87% seen once. Sample: CD4+ or CD8+ T cells sorted from blood, taken in a trial of the OX40 agonist ivuxolimab. The origin of this receptor is an adult with an advanced solid tumor such as melanoma, head and neck, liver or kidney cancer. This rearrangement joins TRBV7-6 to TRBJ2-1; D unresolved. The CDR3 region has the DNA TGTGCCAGCAGCTTAGCTCCCTACAATGAGCAGTTCTTC. It specifies CASSLAPYNEQFF.